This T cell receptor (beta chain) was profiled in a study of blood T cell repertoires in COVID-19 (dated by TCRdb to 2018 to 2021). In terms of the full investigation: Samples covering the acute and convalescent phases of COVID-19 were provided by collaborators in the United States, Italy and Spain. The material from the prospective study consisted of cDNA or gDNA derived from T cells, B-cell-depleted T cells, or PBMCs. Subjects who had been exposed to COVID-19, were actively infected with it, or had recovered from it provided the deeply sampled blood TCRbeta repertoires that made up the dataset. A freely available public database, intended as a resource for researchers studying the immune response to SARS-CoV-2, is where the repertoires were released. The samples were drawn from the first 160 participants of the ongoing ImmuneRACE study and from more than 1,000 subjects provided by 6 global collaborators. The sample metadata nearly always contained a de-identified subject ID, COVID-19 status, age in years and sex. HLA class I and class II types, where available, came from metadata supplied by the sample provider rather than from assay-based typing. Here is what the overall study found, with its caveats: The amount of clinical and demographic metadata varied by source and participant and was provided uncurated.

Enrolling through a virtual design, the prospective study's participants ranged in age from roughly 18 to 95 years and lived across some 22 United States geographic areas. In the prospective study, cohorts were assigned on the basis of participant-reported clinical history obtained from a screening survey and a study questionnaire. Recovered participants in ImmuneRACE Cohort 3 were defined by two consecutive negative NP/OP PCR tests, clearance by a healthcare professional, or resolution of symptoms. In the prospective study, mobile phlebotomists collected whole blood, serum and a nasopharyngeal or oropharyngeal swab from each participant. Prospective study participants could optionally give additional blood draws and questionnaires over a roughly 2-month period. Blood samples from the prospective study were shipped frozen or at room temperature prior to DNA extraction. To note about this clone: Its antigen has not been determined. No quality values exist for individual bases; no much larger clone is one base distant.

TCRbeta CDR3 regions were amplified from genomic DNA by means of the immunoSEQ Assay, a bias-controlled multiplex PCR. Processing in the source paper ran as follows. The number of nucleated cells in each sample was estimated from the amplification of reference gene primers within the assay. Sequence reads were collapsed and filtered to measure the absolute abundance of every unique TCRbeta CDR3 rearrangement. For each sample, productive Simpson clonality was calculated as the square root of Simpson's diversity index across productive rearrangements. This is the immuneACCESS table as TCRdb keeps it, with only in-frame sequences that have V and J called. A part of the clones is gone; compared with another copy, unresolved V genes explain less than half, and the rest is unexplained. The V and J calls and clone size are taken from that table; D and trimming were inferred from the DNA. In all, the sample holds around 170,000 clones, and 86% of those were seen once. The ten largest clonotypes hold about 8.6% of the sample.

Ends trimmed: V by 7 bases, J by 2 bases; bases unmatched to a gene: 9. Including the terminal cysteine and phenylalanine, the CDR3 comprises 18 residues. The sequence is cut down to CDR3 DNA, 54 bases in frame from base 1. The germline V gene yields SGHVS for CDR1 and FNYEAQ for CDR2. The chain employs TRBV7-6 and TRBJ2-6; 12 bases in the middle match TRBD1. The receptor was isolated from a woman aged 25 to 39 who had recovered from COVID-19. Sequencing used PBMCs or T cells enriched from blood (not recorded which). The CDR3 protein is CASTGPGQGAAGANVLTF. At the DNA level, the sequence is TGTGCCAGCACGGGACCGGGACAGGGGGCGGCTGGGGCCAACGTCCTGACTTTC. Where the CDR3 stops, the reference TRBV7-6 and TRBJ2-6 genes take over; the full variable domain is GAGVSQSPRYKVTKRGQDVALRCDPISGHVSLYWYRQALGQGPEFLTYFNYEAQQDKSGLPNDRFSAERPEGSISTLTIQRTEQRDSAMYRCASTGPGQGAAGANVLTFGAGSRLTVL.